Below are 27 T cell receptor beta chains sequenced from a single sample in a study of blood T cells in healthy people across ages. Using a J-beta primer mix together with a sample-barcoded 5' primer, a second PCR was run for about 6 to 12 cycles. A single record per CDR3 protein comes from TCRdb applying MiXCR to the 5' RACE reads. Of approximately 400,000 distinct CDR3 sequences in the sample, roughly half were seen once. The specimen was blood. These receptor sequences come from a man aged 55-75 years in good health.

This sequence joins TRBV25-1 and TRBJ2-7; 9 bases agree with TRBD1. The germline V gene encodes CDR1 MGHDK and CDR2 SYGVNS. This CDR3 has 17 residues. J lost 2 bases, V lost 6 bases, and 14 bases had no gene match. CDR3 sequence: CASSHLQGAQKAYEQYF. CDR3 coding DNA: TGTGCCAGCAGCCACCTACAGGGGGCCCAGAAAGCCTACGAGCAGTACTTC.

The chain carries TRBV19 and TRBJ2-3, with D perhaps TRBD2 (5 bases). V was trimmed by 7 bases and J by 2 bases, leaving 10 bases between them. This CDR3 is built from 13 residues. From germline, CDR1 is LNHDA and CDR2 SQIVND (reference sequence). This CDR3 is CASKRSATDTQYF. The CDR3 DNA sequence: TGTGCCAGTAAGCGGTCTGCCACAGATACGCAGTATTTT. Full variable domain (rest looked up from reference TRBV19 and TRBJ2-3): DGGITQSPKYLFRKEGQNVTLSCEQNLNHDAMYWYRQDPGQGLRLIYYSQIVNDFQKGDIAEGYSVSREKKESFPLTVTSAQKNPTAFYLCASKRSATDTQYFGPGTRLTVL.

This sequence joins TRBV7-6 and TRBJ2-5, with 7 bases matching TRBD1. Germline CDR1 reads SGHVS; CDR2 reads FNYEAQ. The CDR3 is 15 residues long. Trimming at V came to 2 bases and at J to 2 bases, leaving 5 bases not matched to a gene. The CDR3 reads CASSLRTGFQETQYF. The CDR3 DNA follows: TGTGCCAGCAGCTTAAGGACAGGCTTTCAAGAGACCCAGTACTTC.

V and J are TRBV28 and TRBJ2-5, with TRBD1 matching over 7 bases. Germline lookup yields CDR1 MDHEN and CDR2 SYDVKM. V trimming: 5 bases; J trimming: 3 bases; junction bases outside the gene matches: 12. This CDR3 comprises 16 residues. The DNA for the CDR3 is TGTGCCAGCAGTCTACCCAAACTCACAGGGGAAGAGACCCAGTACTTC. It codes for CASSLPKLTGEETQYF.

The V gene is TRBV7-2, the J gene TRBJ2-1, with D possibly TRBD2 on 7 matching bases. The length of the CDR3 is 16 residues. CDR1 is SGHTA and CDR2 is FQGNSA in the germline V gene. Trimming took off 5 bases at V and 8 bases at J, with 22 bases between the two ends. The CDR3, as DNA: TGTGCCAGCAGCAGACGAGGTAGGGGGGGCGGGGATGAGCAGTTCTTC. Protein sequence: CASSRRGRGGGDEQFF. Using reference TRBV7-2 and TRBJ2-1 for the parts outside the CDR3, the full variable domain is GAGVSQSPSNKVTEKGKDVELRCDPISGHTALYWYRQSLGQGLEFLIYFQGNSAPDKSGLPSDRFSAERTGGSVSTLTIQRTQQEDSAVYLCASSRRGRGGGDEQFFGPGTRLTVL.

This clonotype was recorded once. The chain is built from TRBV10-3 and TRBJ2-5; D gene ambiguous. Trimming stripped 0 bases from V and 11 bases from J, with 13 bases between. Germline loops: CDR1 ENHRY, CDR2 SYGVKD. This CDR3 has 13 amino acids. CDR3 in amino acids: CAISESNGMEQYF. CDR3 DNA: TGTGCCATCAGTGAGTCGAACGGCATGGAGCAGTACTTC.

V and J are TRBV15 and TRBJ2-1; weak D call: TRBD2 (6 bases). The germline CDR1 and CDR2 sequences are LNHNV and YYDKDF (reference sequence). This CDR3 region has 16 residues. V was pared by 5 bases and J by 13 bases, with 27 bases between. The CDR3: CATSLPPGGFQETQFF. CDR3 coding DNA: TGTGCCACCAGCCTCCCCCCTGGGGGGTTCCAAGAGACCCAGTTCTTC.

CDR3 nucleotide sequence: TGTGCCAGCAGTTTAATCGCGGGAGTTAACACCGGGGAGCTGTTTTTT. Its protein product is CASSLIAGVNTGELFF. The gene calls are TRBV27 and TRBJ2-2, with TRBD2 matching 7 bases. J lost 2 bases, V lost 2 bases, and 5 bases had no gene match. The CDR3 length is 16 residues. Germline V gene lookup returns CDR1 MNHEY and CDR2 SMNVEV (reference sequence).

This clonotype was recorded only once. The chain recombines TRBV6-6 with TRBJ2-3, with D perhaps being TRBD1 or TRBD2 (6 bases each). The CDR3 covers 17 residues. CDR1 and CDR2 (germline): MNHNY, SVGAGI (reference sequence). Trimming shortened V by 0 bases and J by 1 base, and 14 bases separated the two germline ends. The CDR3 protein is CASSYSGGKGGTDTQYF. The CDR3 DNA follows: TGTGCCAGCAGTTACTCAGGGGGGAAGGGGGGCACAGATACGCAGTATTTT.

CDR3 in amino acids: CASSPDRGADTQYF. In nucleotides, the CDR3 is TGTGCCAGCAGCCCCGATAGGGGGGCAGATACGCAGTATTTT. This chain joins TRBV3-1 and TRBJ2-3, with D possibly being TRBD1 or TRBD2 (6 bases each). Germline assignment: CDR1 LGHDT and CDR2 YNNKEL (reference sequence). Trimming took 4 bases from V and 4 from J, leaving 12 bases between them. CDR3 length: 14 residues.

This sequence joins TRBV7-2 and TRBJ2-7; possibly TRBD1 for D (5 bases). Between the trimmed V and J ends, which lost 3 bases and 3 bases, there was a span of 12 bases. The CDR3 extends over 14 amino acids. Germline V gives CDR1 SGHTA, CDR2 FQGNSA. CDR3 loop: CTSSFTTENYEQYF. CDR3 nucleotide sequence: TGTACCAGCAGCTTCACGACAGAAAACTACGAGCAGTACTTC.

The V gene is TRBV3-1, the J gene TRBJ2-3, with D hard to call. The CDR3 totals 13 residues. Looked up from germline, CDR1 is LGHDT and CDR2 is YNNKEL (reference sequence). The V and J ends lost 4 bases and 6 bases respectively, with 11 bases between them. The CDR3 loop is CASSPVLRDTQYF. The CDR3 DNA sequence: TGTGCCAGCAGCCCAGTCTTAAGGGATACGCAGTATTTT.

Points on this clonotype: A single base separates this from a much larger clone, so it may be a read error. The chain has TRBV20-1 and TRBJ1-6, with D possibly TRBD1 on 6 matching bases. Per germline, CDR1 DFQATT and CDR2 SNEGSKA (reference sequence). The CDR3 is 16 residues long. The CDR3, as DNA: TGCAGTGCTAACCCGCAGGGGATTCAGTATAATTCACTCCTCCACTTT. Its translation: CSANPQGIQYNSLLHF.

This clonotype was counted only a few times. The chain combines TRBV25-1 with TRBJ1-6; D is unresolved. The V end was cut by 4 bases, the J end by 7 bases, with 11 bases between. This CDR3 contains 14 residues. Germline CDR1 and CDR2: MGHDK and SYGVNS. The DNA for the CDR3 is TGTGCCAGCAGTGGGGAAACAGCCAATTCACCCCTCCACTTT. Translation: CASSGETANSPLHF.

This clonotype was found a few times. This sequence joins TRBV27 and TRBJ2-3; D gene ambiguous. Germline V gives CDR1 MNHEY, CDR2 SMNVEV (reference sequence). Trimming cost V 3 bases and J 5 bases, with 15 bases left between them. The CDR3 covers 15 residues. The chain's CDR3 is CASSLGPLDGDTQYF. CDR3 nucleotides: TGTGCCAGCAGTTTGGGCCCGCTGGACGGAGATACGCAGTATTTT.

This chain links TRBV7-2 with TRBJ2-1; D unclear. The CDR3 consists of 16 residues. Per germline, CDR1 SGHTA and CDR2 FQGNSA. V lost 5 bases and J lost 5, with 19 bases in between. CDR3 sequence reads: CASSQIDGLPDNEQFF. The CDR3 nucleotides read TGTGCCAGCAGCCAAATCGACGGGTTGCCTGACAATGAGCAGTTCTTC.

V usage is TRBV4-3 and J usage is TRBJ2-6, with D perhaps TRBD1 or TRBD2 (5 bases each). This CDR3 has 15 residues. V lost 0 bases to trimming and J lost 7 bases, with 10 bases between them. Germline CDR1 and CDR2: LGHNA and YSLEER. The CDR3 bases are TGCGCCAGCAGCCAAGATCGGGGCCGTGCCAACGTCCTGACTTTC. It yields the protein CASSQDRGRANVLTF.

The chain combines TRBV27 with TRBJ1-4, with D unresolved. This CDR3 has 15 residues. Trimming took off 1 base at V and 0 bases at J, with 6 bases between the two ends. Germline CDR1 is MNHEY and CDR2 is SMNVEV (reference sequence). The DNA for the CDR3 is TGTGCCAGCAGTTTATTCTCCGCAACTAATGAAAAACTGTTTTTT. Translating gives CASSLFSATNEKLFF.

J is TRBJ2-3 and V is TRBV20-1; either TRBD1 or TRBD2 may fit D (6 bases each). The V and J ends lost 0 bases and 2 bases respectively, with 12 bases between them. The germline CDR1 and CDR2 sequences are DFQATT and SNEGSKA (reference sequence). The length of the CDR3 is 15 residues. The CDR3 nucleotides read TGCAGTGCTAGAGATTGGAGGGGGGCCACAGATACGCAGTATTTT. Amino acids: CSARDWRGATDTQYF.

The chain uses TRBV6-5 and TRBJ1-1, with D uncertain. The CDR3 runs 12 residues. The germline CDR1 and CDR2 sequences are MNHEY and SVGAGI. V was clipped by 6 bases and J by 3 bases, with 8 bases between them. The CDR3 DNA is TGTGCCAGCAGGTCCGCATACACTGAAGCTTTCTTT. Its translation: CASRSAYTEAFF.

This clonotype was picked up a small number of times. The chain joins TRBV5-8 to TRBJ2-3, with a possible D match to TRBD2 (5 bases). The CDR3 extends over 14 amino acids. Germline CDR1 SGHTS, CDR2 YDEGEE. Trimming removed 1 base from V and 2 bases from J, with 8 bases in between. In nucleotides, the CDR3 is TGTGCCAGCAGCTTGACGGGAAACACAGATACGCAGTATTTT. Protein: CASSLTGNTDTQYF.

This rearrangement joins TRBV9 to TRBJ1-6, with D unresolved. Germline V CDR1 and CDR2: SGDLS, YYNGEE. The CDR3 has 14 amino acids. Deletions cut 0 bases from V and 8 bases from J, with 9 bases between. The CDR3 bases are TGTGCCAGCAGCGTAGGCGGATTTGATTCACCCCTCCACTTT. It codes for CASSVGGFDSPLHF.

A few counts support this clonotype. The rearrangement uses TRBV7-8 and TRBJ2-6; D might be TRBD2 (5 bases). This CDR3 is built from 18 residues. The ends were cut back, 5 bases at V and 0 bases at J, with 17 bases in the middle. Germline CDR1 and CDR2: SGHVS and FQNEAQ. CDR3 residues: CASSIGGAGLSGANVLTF. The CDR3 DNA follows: TGTGCCAGCAGCATAGGAGGTGCAGGTCTCTCTGGGGCCAACGTCCTGACTTTC.

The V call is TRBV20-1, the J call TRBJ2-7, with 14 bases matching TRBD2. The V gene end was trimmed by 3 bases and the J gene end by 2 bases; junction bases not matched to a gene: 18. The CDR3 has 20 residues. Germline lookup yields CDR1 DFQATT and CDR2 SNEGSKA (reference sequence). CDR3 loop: CSASSGTSGSSWVVTYEQYF. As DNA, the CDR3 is TGCAGTGCTAGCTCCGGGACTAGCGGGAGTAGTTGGGTTGTGACCTACGAGCAGTACTTC.

This CDR3 is CASSVTSAEQFF. As DNA, the CDR3 is TGTGCCAGCAGCGTTACTAGCGCCGAGCAGTTCTTC. The rearrangement links TRBV7-2 to TRBJ2-1; TRBD2 matches at 7 bases. J was trimmed by 10 bases and V by 5 bases; bases with no gene match: 5. The CDR3 has 12 residues. Per germline, CDR1 SGHTA and CDR2 FQGNSA.

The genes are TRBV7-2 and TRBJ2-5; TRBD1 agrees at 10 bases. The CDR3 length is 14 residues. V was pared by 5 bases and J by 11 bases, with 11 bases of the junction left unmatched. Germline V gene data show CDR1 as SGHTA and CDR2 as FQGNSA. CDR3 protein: CASSTGQGVGEQYF. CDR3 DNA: TGTGCCAGCAGCACCGGACAGGGGGTCGGTGAGCAGTACTTC.

The CDR3 DNA reads TGTGCCAGCAGTCCTATTCCCACAGGAATGAACTACGAGCAGTACTTC. It specifies CASSPIPTGMNYEQYF. The rearrangement joins TRBV27 to TRBJ2-7, with D possibly TRBD1 on 5 matching bases. Trimming removed 5 bases from V and 3 bases from J, with 20 bases in between. In germline, CDR1 is MNHEY, CDR2 SMNVEV (reference sequence). The CDR3 is made up of 16 amino acids.